Given below is one TCR beta chain in context. Its antigen is unknown. Primed by a sample-barcoded 5' primer and a J-beta primer mix, a second PCR proceeded for roughly 6 to 12 cycles. TCRdb re-called the 5' RACE reads through MiXCR, storing one row per CDR3 protein. The sample lists 1.5 million to 2 million distinct CDR3 sequences; roughly two fifths were seen once. These data come from a study of blood T cells in healthy people across ages. Study results and caveats: Researchers deemed the diversity estimates from one million T cells underestimates.

Germline V lookup: CDR1 MDHEN, CDR2 SYDVKM. Germline trimming cut 4 bases from V and 7 bases from J; bases unmatched to any gene: 9. CDR3 size: 15 residues. The sequence was collected from a human donor in good health. Sequencing was performed on blood. The chain employs TRBV28 and TRBJ2-3; 9 bases agree with TRBD2. CDR3 DNA sequence: TGTGCCAGCAGTTCCCCAGGGCTAGCGGGGAATACGCAGTATTTT. Amino acids: CASSSPGLAGNTQYF.